The 25 T cell receptor beta chains given below trace back to one sample, sequenced in a study of shared clonotypes between healthy human individuals. CD45RO-negative CD8 cells positively selected for CCR7 made up the naive population, which excluded terminally differentiated effector memory CD45RA+ cells. Profiled with immunoSEQ multiplex PCR; TCRdb holds only in-frame clones, not every one. The top ten hold under 2% of the sample, which has about 2.1 million clones, around 93% seen once. Sample: naive CD8+ T cells from PBMCs. The receptors were gathered from a man aged 18 to 30 in good health. Some clones in this sample may be carry-over from other donors' samples.

The V gene is TRBV27, the J gene TRBJ1-1, with D unclear. The V end lost 7 bases, the J end lost 3 bases, and 9 bases lay between the germline ends. The germline CDR1 and CDR2 sequences are MNHEY and SMNVEV (reference sequence). This CDR3 has 12 residues. The DNA of the CDR3 is TGTGCCAGCAAGACACCTCACACTGAAGCTTTCTTT. This translates into CASKTPHTEAFF.

This clone turned up a few times. The sample holds other DNA sequences that translate to the same CDR3. The rearrangement links TRBV7-9 to TRBJ1-1; D unclear. From germline, CDR1 is SEHNR and CDR2 FQNEAQ (reference sequence). V was pared by 2 bases and J by 2 bases, with 6 bases between. This CDR3 spans 13 amino acids. CDR3 sequence reads: CASSLTDNTEAFF. Written as DNA, the CDR3 is TGTGCCAGCAGCTTAACGGATAACACTGAAGCTTTCTTT.

This chain joins TRBV27 and TRBJ1-5, with D possibly being TRBD1 (5 bases). The germline V gene encodes CDR1 MNHEY and CDR2 SMNVEV (reference sequence). The CDR3 spans 14 residues. Deletions cut 3 bases from V and 5 bases from J, with 11 bases between. The CDR3 bases are TGTGCCAGCAGTTTCTCCGGAGGGGATCAGCCCCAGCATTTT. It encodes CASSFSGGDQPQHF.

In nucleotides, the CDR3 is TGCGCCAGCAGCCAATACAGTATTCAACTCTCCTACAATGAGCAGTTCTTC. It is translated as CASSQYSIQLSYNEQFF. The rearrangement joins TRBV4-1 to TRBJ2-1; no definite D call. Germline values: CDR1 MGHRA, CDR2 YSYEKL. Between the trimmed V and J ends, which lost 2 bases and 0 bases, there was a span of 14 bases. This CDR3 is built from 17 residues.

This chain connects TRBV4-1 to TRBJ1-2; possibly TRBD1 for D (5 bases). CDR3 size: 20 residues. CDR1 is MGHRA and CDR2 is YSYEKL in the germline V gene. Trimming shortened V by 4 bases and J by 3 bases, and 30 bases separated the two germline ends. The CDR3 spells CASSPYGGTPGRLSDYGYTF. The CDR3 DNA follows: TGCGCCAGCAGCCCCTACGGTGGGACCCCCGGAAGACTCTCTGACTATGGCTACACCTTC.

The chain joins TRBV5-5 to TRBJ1-1; the match to TRBD1 covers 7 bases. Germline trimming cut 7 bases from V and 4 bases from J; bases unmatched to any gene: 4. Germline V lookup: CDR1 SGHKS, CDR2 YYEKEE (reference sequence). This CDR3 is 12 amino acids long. The CDR3 DNA reads TGTGCCAGCGCAAGGGGGCGCACTGAAGCTTTCTTT. Residues: CASARGRTEAFF.

The rearrangement joins TRBV7-3 to TRBJ2-2; no firm D call. CDR3 length: 14 residues. Germline V gives CDR1 SGHTA, CDR2 FQGTGA. V lost 5 bases and J 1 base, leaving 8 bases between the germline ends. The CDR3 protein is CASSPALNTGELFF. The CDR3 DNA reads TGTGCCAGCAGCCCCGCCTTGAACACCGGGGAGCTGTTTTTT.

Details on this clone: Other DNA sequences in this sample translate to the same CDR3. The V and J genes are TRBV4-3 and TRBJ2-6; 7 bases align to TRBD1. This CDR3 is 16 amino acids long. The germline V gene has CDR1 LGHNA and CDR2 YSLEER. V trimming: 1 base; J trimming: 2 bases; junction bases outside the gene matches: 2. In DNA form, the CDR3 reads TGCGCCAGCAGCCAAGGAACAGGGGCTGGGGCCAACGTCCTGACTTTC. Translation: CASSQGTGAGANVLTF.

This clone was seen only once. The genes are TRBV28 and TRBJ2-5, with D unresolved. The ends were cut back, 1 base at V and 1 base at J, with 13 bases in the middle. This CDR3 is built from 16 residues. CDR1 and CDR2 from the germline V gene are MDHEN and SYDVKM. The CDR3 DNA reads as TGTGCCAGCAGTTTATACCCGTCTCACCCCCAAGAGACCCAGTACTTC. Encoded protein: CASSLYPSHPQETQYF.

The chain couples TRBV27 to TRBJ2-1, with TRBD2 matching 9 bases. Germline loops: CDR1 MNHEY, CDR2 SMNVEV (reference sequence). V trimming: 2 bases; J trimming: 4 bases; junction bases outside the gene matches: 12. CDR3 length: 18 residues. The CDR3 sequence is CASSLMGAGGPGYNEQFF. CDR3 DNA: TGTGCCAGCAGTTTAATGGGTGCGGGAGGGCCGGGGTACAATGAGCAGTTCTTC.

As to this clone: Different DNA sequences within this sample yield the same CDR3. This chain joins TRBV6-5 and TRBJ2-1; 9 bases align to TRBD2. V dropped 4 bases and J dropped 4; count of bases not matched to a gene: 2. The V gene's germline CDR1 is MNHEY and CDR2 SVGAGI. This CDR3 is 14 amino acids long. The CDR3 region is CASSWREGYNEQFF. The CDR3 region has the DNA TGTGCCAGCAGTTGGCGGGAGGGGTACAATGAGCAGTTCTTC.

This chain links TRBV5-1 with TRBJ2-7; 7 positions agree with TRBD2. V lost 4 bases to trimming and J lost 3 bases; unmatched junction nucleotides: 10. The CDR3 consists of 15 residues. CDR1 is SGHRS, CDR2 YFSETQ, per germline. The CDR3 spells CASSPGRRPYYEQYF. The DNA of the CDR3 is TGCGCCAGCAGCCCCGGGAGGAGGCCCTACTACGAGCAGTACTTC.

This rearrangement joins TRBV7-2 to TRBJ2-1; D possibly corresponds to TRBD2 (6 bases). The V gene lost 1 base and the J gene lost 15 bases, with 16 bases spanning the gap. The CDR3 is made up of 13 amino acids. CDR1 and CDR2 from the germline V gene are SGHTA and FQGNSA. The CDR3 nucleotides are TGTGCCAGCAGCTTAGAAGGCCGGAGGGCCCCGTTCTTC. Translated, it gives CASSLEGRRAPFF.

The rearrangement links TRBV11-3 to TRBJ1-1; D is undetermined. CDR3 length: 13 amino acids. Germline CDR1 is SGHNT and CDR2 is YENEEA. V was shortened by 5 bases and J by 7 bases, with 14 bases between the two germline ends. CDR3 nucleotides: TGTGCCAGCAGCGCGACACATGGGGATGAAGCTTTCTTT. This gives the protein CASSATHGDEAFF. The variable domain in full, with the rest retrieved from reference TRBV11-3 and TRBJ1-1, is EAGVVQSPRYKIIEKKQPVAFWCNPISGHNTLYWYLQNLGQGPELLIRYENEEAVDDSQLPKDRFSAERLKGVDSTLKIQPAELGDSAVYLCASSATHGDEAFFGQGTRLTVV.

The rearrangement uses TRBV29-1 and TRBJ2-2; 9 bases match TRBD1. Trimming took 4 bases from V and 6 from J; bases not matched to a gene: 3. Germline CDR1 is SQVTM and CDR2 is ANQGSEA. This CDR3 spans 13 amino acids. The CDR3 DNA is TGCAGCGTTGTTGGACAGGGGCCCGGGGAGCTGTTTTTT. Encoded protein: CSVVGQGPGELFF.

The CDR3 region is CASSLAGTLGDTQYF. DNA for the CDR3: TGTGCCAGCAGCTTAGCCGGGACTCTAGGCGATACGCAGTATTTT. V and J are TRBV7-2 and TRBJ2-3, with D perhaps TRBD2 (6 bases). This CDR3 spans 15 amino acids. Germline CDR1 SGHTA, CDR2 FQGNSA. Trimming removed 0 bases at V and 6 bases at J, with 13 bases between.

Points on this clone: Sequence at one end of the junction differs from germline and may be a read error. V usage is TRBV9 and J usage is TRBJ1-2, with 10 bases fitting TRBD1. Germline CDR1 SGDLS, CDR2 YYNGEE. CDR3 length: 14 amino acids. Here the CDR3 DNA reads TGTGCCAGCAGCGCGGGGGACAGGGGATCGGTATCCGCCTTC. Amino acid sequence: CASSAGDRGSVSAF.

Note on this clone: The same CDR3 is also encoded by other DNA sequences in this sample. The chain carries TRBV28 and TRBJ2-7; TRBD1 agrees at 9 bases. After removal of 6 bases from V and 3 bases from J, the junction contained 3 bases not matched to a gene. The germline CDR1 and CDR2 sequences are MDHEN and SYDVKM. The CDR3 length is 13 residues. CDR3 protein: CASRPGQGYEQYF. The CDR3 DNA follows: TGTGCCAGCAGACCGGGACAGGGCTACGAGCAGTACTTC.

V and J are TRBV27 and TRBJ2-7, with 8 bases lining up with TRBD2. Unmatched junction bases numbered 11, after V lost 5 bases and J lost 2 bases. Germline loops: CDR1 MNHEY, CDR2 SMNVEV (reference sequence). This CDR3 spans 16 amino acids. DNA for the CDR3: TGTGCCAGCAGTCCCCAGCCGGCGGGAGGTCCCTACGAGCAGTACTTC. Its translation: CASSPQPAGGPYEQYF.

The genes are TRBV6-6 and TRBJ2-7; D gene uncertain. V gave up 6 bases and J gave up 2 bases, with 8 bases separating them. Germline loops: CDR1 MNHNY, CDR2 SVGAGI (reference sequence). The length of the CDR3 is 12 residues. The CDR3 loop is CASSSNAYEQYF. DNA for the CDR3: TGTGCCAGCAGCTCTAACGCCTACGAGCAGTACTTC.

The rearrangement uses TRBV4-3 and TRBJ2-6; a weak D match, TRBD2 (5 bases). The V end was cut by 1 base, the J end by 2 bases, with 12 bases between. Germline V lookup: CDR1 LGHNA, CDR2 YSLEER. This CDR3 contains 17 residues. CDR3 residues: CASSQGRALAGANVLTF. In DNA, the CDR3 is TGCGCCAGCAGCCAAGGGCGGGCTTTGGCTGGGGCCAACGTCCTGACTTTC.

This chain uses TRBV7-8 with TRBJ2-3; 8 positions agree with TRBD2. Looked up from germline, CDR1 is SGHVS and CDR2 is FQNEAQ. This CDR3 spans 18 amino acids. With V trimmed by 1 base and J by 4 bases, 13 bases remained unmatched. CDR3 region: CASSLGSSGTRRSDTQYF. CDR3 in DNA: TGTGCCAGCAGCTTAGGCTCCTCCGGGACTAGGAGGTCAGATACGCAGTATTTT.

V usage is TRBV29-1 and J usage is TRBJ2-7, with 8 bases aligning to TRBD2. Germline V gives CDR1 SQVTM, CDR2 ANQGSEA. V dropped 0 bases and J dropped 0; count of bases not matched to a gene: 7. This CDR3 has 16 residues. As DNA, the CDR3 is TGCAGCGTTGAAGATCCGCTAGCGGGTGCCTCCTACGAGCAGTACTTC. Amino acids: CSVEDPLAGASYEQYF.

The chain combines TRBV19 with TRBJ1-5; a possible D gene is TRBD1 (6 bases). From germline, CDR1 is LNHDA and CDR2 SQIVND (reference sequence). The V gene lost 0 bases and the J gene lost 3 bases, with 24 bases spanning the gap. CDR3 length: 20 residues. Here the CDR3 DNA reads TGTGCCAGTAGTATAGAGGGACGTCGGCAGGGGAACTTTTCCAATCAGCCCCAGCATTTT. It specifies CASSIEGRRQGNFSNQPQHF.

The V and J genes are TRBV7-9 and TRBJ2-1; 15 nucleotides line up with TRBD2. The germline V gene has CDR1 SEHNR and CDR2 FQNEAQ (reference sequence). The CDR3 consists of 18 residues. The V segment lost 4 bases and the J segment 5 bases; nucleotides outside the gene matches: 9. CDR3 region: CASSSHWTSGRDDNEQFF. DNA of the CDR3: TGTGCCAGCAGCTCCCATTGGACTAGCGGGAGGGACGACAATGAGCAGTTCTTC.